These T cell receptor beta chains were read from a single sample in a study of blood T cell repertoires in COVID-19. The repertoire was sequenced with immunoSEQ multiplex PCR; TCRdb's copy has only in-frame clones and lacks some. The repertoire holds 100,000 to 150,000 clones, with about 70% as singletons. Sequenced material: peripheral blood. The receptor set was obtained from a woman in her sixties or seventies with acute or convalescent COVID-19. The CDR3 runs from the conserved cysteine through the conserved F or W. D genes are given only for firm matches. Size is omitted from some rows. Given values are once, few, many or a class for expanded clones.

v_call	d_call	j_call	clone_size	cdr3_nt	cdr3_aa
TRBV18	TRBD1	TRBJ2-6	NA	TGTGCCAGCTCGCAACAGGGGACCTCTGGGGCCAACGTCCTGACTTTC	CASSQQGTSGANVLTF
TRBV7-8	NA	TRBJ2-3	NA	TGTGCCAGCAGCTTACTTTCAGCAGATACGCAGTATTTT	CASSLLSADTQYF
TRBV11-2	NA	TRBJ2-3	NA	TGTGCCAGCAGCTTTTCATTAACTGATACGCAGTATTTT	CASSFSLTDTQYF
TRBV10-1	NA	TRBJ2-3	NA	TGCGCCAGCAGTGATTTAGCTTCTAAACAGTATTTT	CASSDLASKQYF
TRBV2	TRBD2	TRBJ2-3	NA	TGTGCCAGCAGCCTTGGACTAGCGGGAGGGGCCACAGATACGCAGTATTTT	CASSLGLAGGATDTQYF
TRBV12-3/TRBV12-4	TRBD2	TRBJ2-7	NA	TGTGCCAGCAGTTTTGCGGGAGTAAACGAGCAGTACTTC	CASSFAGVNEQYF
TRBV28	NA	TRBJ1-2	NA	TGTGCCAGCCGGACCGGACTACGAAATGGCTACACCTTC	CASRTGLRNGYTF
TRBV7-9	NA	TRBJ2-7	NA	TGTGCCAGCAGCGCAGGGTACGACGAGCAGTACTTC	CASSAGYDEQYF
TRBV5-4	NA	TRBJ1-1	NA	TGTGCCAGCATCTGGAAGGGAGGGTACACTGAAGCTTTCTTT	CASIWKGGYTEAFF
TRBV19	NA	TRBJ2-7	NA	TGTGCCAGTAGTCTCCGCCCGGGGATCTACGAGCAGTACTTC	CASSLRPGIYEQYF
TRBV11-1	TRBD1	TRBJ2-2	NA	TGTGCCAGCAGCAGGGACAGGAACACCGGGGAGCTGTTTTTT	CASSRDRNTGELFF
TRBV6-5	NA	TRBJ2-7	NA	TGTGCCAGCAGTTACTCGTTAACAGGCCTCCACTACGAGCAGTACTTC	CASSYSLTGLHYEQYF
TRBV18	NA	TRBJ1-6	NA	TGTGCCAGCTCACCACACGAGAATTCACCCCTCCACTTT	CASSPHENSPLHF
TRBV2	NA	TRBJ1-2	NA	TGTGCCAGCAGGGACGTGGGGCACAACTATGGCTACACCTTC	CASRDVGHNYGYTF
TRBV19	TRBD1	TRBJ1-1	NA	TGTGCCAGTAGTATACTTGACAGGGTAGACACTGAAGCTTTCTTT	CASSILDRVDTEAFF
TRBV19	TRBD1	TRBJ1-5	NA	TGTGCCAGTAGTCCCCTCCACAGGGGTGCGGGTCAGCCCCAGCATTTT	CASSPLHRGAGQPQHF
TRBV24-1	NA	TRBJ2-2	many	TGTGCCACCAGTGACCCGGACTATACGAACACCGGGGAGCTGTTTTTT	CATSDPDYTNTGELFF
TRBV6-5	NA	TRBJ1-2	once	TGTGCCAGCAGTTACTCGAACGAGGCGATCATTGGTGGCTACACCTTC	CASSYSNEAIIGGYTF
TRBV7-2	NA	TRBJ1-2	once	TGTGCCAGCAGCCCAGCGGGCGGGGGAAACTATGGCTACACCTTC	CASSPAGGGNYGYTF
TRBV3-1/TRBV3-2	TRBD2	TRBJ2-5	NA	TGTGCCAGCAGCCAAGGCGGGAGTCCAGAGACCCAGTACTTC	CASSQGGSPETQYF
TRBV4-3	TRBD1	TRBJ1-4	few	TGCGCCAGCAGCCGGCACAGGGGAGAGTCGGGTGAAAAACTGTTTTTT	CASSRHRGESGEKLFF
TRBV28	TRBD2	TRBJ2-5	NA	TGTGCCAGCAGCAGATTAGCGGGAGAAGAGACCCAGTACTTC	CASSRLAGEETQYF
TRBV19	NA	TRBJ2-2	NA	TGTGCCAGTAGTCGGACACCCGACCGGACCGGGGAGCTGTTTTTT	CASSRTPDRTGELFF
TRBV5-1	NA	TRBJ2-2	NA	TGCGCCAGCAGCTCCCTGACAGGATCCTCCGGGGAGCTGTTTTTT	CASSSLTGSSGELFF
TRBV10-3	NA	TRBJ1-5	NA	TGTGCCATCAGCTCGACAGTTAGCAATCAGCCCCAGCATTTT	CAISSTVSNQPQHF
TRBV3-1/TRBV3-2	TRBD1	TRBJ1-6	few	TGTGCCAGCAGCCAGGACAGGGGGAACCCGAATTCACCCCTCCACTTT	CASSQDRGNPNSPLHF
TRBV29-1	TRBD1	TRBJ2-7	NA	TGCGCATGGACAGGGGGCTACGAGCAGTACTTC	CAWTGGYEQYF
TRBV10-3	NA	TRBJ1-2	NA	TGTGCCATCAGTGAGTCATTACAGCAGGGCTACACCTTC	CAISESLQQGYTF
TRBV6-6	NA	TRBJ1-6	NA	TGTGCCAGCAAAGGATCGACAGTCGCGAATTCACCCCTCCACTTT	CASKGSTVANSPLHF
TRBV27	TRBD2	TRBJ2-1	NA	TGTGCCAGCAGCCCGACTAGCGGGGGGTACAATGAGCGGTTCTTC	CASSPTSGGYNERFF
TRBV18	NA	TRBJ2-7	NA	TGTGCCAGCTCAATGGGAGGCTACGAGCAGTACTTC	CASSMGGYEQYF
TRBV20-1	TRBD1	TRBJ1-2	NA	TGCAGTGCTAGTCCCGGGACAGGGAAGGGCTACACCTTC	CSASPGTGKGYTF
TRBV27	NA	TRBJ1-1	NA	TGTGCCAGCAGCCCGGTGGGGGGGTTCACTGAAGCTTTCTTT	CASSPVGGFTEAFF
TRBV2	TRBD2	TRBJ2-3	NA	TGTGCCAGCAGTGAAATTCGGCGGGGGGACACAGATACGCAGTATTTT	CASSEIRRGDTDTQYF
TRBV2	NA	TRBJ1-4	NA	TGTGCCAGCAGCCGGGACACCCTGACTAATGAAAAACTGTTTTTT	CASSRDTLTNEKLFF
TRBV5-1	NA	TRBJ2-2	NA	TGCGCCAGCAGCTTAACTGCGGGGAACACCGGGGAGCTGTTTTTT	CASSLTAGNTGELFF
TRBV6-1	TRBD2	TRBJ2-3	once	TGTGCCAGCAGTGACGGGACTAGCGGGGGGTGGCAGTATTTT	CASSDGTSGGWQYF
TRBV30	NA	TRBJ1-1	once	TGTGCCTGGAGTGTGAGTACTACTGAAGCTTTCTTT	CAWSVSTTEAFF
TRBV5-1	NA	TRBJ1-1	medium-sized	TGCGCCAGCAGCTTGGCCGGGGGTTGGAACACTGAAGCTTTCTTT	CASSLAGGWNTEAFF
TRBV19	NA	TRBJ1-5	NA	TGTGCCAGTAGTATTAACAGGGAGAGCAATCAGCCCCAGCATTTT	CASSINRESNQPQHF
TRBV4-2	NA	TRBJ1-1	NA	TGTGCCAGCAGCAAGAGTACCGGGGGTGAAGCTTTCTTT	CASSKSTGGEAFF
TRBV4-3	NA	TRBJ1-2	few	TGCGCCAGCAGCTCAGGCAGGGGCCCGGCTAACTATGGCTACACCTTC	CASSSGRGPANYGYTF
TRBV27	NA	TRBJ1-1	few	TGTGCCAGCAGTTTACTAGCCCAGAACACTGAAGCTTTCTTT	CASSLLAQNTEAFF
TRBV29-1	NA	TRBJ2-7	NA	TGCAGCGTAAGGACAGTTGGGGGGCAGTACTTC	CSVRTVGGQYF
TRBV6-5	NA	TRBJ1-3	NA	TGTGCCAGCAGGGACACAGGCTGGTCGGGAAACACCATATATTTT	CASRDTGWSGNTIYF
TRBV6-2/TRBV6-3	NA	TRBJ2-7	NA	TGTGCCAGCAGTTACCTGGAGGGGGCCTCCTACGAGCAGTACTTC	CASSYLEGASYEQYF
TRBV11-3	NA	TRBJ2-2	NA	TGTGCCAGCAGCAACACGACAGGTTACTCCGGGGAGCTGTTTTTT	CASSNTTGYSGELFF
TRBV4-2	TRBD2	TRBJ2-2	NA	TGTGCCAGCAGCCAAGATAGGGCGGGAGAGGGAGCGAACACCGGGGAGCTGTTTTTT	CASSQDRAGEGANTGELFF
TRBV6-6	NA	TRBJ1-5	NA	TGTGCCAGCAGTACCCAGGGGAATCAGCCCCAGCATTTT	CASSTQGNQPQHF
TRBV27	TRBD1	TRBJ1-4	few	TGTGCCAGCAGAGTGACAGGGTTAGAAAAACTGTTTTTT	CASRVTGLEKLFF
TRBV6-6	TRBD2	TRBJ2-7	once	TGTGCCAGCAGTTACAGGGGAGGGGTTGGGCAGTACTTC	CASSYRGGVGQYF
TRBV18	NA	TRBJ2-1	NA	TGTGCCAGCGCGACAGATAACAATGAGCAGTTCTTC	CASATDNNEQFF
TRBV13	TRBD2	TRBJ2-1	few	TGTGCCAGCAGCCCCCAGCTAGCGGGAGAGGGGGGAGCCTACAATGAGCAGTTCTTC	CASSPQLAGEGGAYNEQFF
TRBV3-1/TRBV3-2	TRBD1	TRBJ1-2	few	TGTGCCAGCAGCCAAACAGGGGGGAAAAAGGATGGCTACACCTTC	CASSQTGGKKDGYTF
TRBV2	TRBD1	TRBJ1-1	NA	TGTGCCAGCAGGGGACAGGGGAACACTGAAGCTTTCTTT	CASRGQGNTEAFF
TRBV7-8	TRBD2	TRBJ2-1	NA	TGTGCCAGCAGCCTAGGAGGCGGGAGGGCCAGCAATGAGCAGTTCTTC	CASSLGGGRASNEQFF
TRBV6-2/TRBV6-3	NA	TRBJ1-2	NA	TGTGCCAGCAGTTACTCACGAGTTGGCTACACCTTC	CASSYSRVGYTF
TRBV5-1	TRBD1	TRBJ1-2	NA	TGCGCCAGCAGCTCCGGGACAGTCGATTATGGCTACACCTTC	CASSSGTVDYGYTF
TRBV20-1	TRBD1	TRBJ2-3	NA	TGCAGTGCAAACAGGGGAAATACGCAGTATTTT	CSANRGNTQYF
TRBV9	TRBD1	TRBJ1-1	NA	TGTGCCAGCAGCTCGGGACAGGGTGGCACTGAAGCTTTCTTT	CASSSGQGGTEAFF